This T cell receptor (beta chain) came from a study of tissue T cells after allogeneic stem cell transplantation. General study results and limits: Limitations included a small, clinically heterogeneous cohort and limited sampling depth. Anatomically similar tissues had similar TCR repertoires within each patient. Motif-based clustering found tissue-specific repertoire signatures shared across patients, though few clones were shared.

The CDR3 runs 16 residues. Trimming cost V 5 bases and J 4 bases; bases outside gene matches: 10. CDR1 and CDR2 (germline): MNHNY, SVGAGI (reference sequence). Worth noting for this clone: Its antigen is unidentified.

Only in-frame clones appear in the TCRdb table, and some are missing; sequencing was by immunoSEQ multiplex PCR. The profile shows about 25,000 clones, more than 60% of them singletons. Comparators were a few non-transplant cancer patients without known GI disease. The chain joins TRBV6-6 to TRBJ1-2, with 10 positions matching TRBD1. This clonotype was sampled from a female donor over 55 with lung cancer. The sample in question was tissue from the ileum, obtained at autopsy. The CDR3 DNA sequence: TGTGCCAGCAGTCCCCAACGTGGGGACAGGGGCTATGGCTACACCTTC. Translated: CASSPQRGDRGYGYTF.